What follows are 20 T cell receptor beta chains derived from one specimen sequenced in a study of CD8 T cells in Susac syndrome. Roughly 0.45 to 1 ug RNA was reverse transcribed with random hexamers. TCRdb passed the immunoSEQ multiplex PCR reads through MiXCR, listing each CDR3 protein once. The sample lists 65,000 to 100,000 distinct CDR3 sequences, 90% to 97% seen once, with 0.41% in the top ten. The sequencing sample was made of CD8+ T cells from PBMCs. Receptors were obtained from a human donor with Susac syndrome.

This clonotype showed up just once. The V gene is TRBV20-1, the J gene TRBJ2-2, with D perhaps matching TRBD2 (6 bases). Germline V gives CDR1 DFQATT, CDR2 SNEGSKA (reference sequence). V was shortened by 0 bases and J by 4 bases, with 12 bases between the two germline ends. The CDR3 is 15 residues long. In DNA, the CDR3 is TGCAGTGCTAGAGATCTGCGGGGACTCACCGGGGAGCTGTTTTTT. This gives the protein CSARDLRGLTGELFF.

The chain uses TRBV5-4 and TRBJ2-3, with TRBD2 matching over 8 bases. The CDR3 is made up of 15 amino acids. CDR1 is SGHNT, CDR2 YYREEE, per germline (reference sequence). The trim removed 4 bases at V and 0 bases at J, leaving 4 bases unmatched. For the CDR3, the DNA is TGTGCCAGCAGCAACGGGGGGGCTAGCACAGATACGCAGTATTTT. Protein: CASSNGGASTDTQYF.

This chain uses TRBV4-2 with TRBJ2-3; 8 bases map to TRBD2. CDR1 is LGHNA and CDR2 is YNFKEQ in the germline V gene. The CDR3 sequence is 13 residues long. V dropped 5 bases and J dropped 5; count of bases not matched to a gene: 3. The CDR3 nucleotides are TGTGCCAGCAGCTCAGCGGGGGAAGATACGCAGTATTTT. Residues: CASSSAGEDTQYF.

V and J are TRBV27 and TRBJ1-2; D is ambiguous. CDR3 length: 16 amino acids. Trimming cost V 5 bases and J 0 bases, with 16 bases left between them. The germline gives CDR1 MNHEY, CDR2 SMNVEV (reference sequence). DNA of the CDR3: TGTGCCAGCAGTCTCAGCCCCTCAACAGCTAACTATGGCTACACCTTC. This sequence encodes CASSLSPSTANYGYTF.

The V gene is TRBV20-1, the J gene TRBJ2-5, with TRBD2 matching 16 bases. Germline V lookup: CDR1 DFQATT, CDR2 SNEGSKA (reference sequence). The CDR3 sequence is 18 residues long. V lost 0 bases and J lost 5; bases outside the gene matches: 9. CDR3 bases: TGCAGTGCTAGAGATCCTGGGACTAGCGGGAGGGCGGGGGAGACCCAGTACTTC. It translates to CSARDPGTSGRAGETQYF.

The CDR3 bases are TGCAGTGCTAGGTGGCTCGCCGACAATGAGCAGTTCTTC. This codes for CSARWLADNEQFF. The chain employs TRBV20-1 and TRBJ2-1; D gene unclear. V lost 3 bases, J lost 5 bases, and 11 bases lay in between. CDR3 length: 13 amino acids. In germline, CDR1 is DFQATT, CDR2 SNEGSKA (reference sequence).

The chain employs TRBV29-1 and TRBJ2-7; D not resolved. Germline CDR1 and CDR2: SQVTM and ANQGSEA. This CDR3 has 14 residues. Trimming shortened V by 0 bases and J by 2 bases, and 11 bases separated the two germline ends. The CDR3 DNA reads TGCAGCGTTGAAGATACCCAGGAACCCTACGAGCAGTACGTC. Its protein product is CSVEDTQEPYEQYV.

The rearrangement uses TRBV29-1 and TRBJ2-1, with TRBD2 matching over 10 bases. Germline V gene data show CDR1 as SQVTM and CDR2 as ANQGSEA. The CDR3 is 14 amino acids. With V trimmed by 5 bases and J by 8 bases, 9 bases remained unmatched. In DNA, the CDR3 is TGCAGCGTTCCGGGACTAGCGTTTTACGATGAGCAGTTCTTC. Translating gives CSVPGLAFYDEQFF.

This rearrangement joins TRBV12-3 or TRBV12-4 to TRBJ2-5; D gene ambiguous. The germline V and J ends were trimmed by 4 bases and 4 bases, with 10 bases remaining between them. The CDR3 is 13 residues long. The CDR3 sequence: CASSSYGGETQYF. Here the CDR3 DNA reads TGTGCCAGCAGTTCATATGGTGGAGAGACCCAGTACTTC.

The CDR3, as DNA: TGCAGTGCTAGAGAGGGACTAGCGGTTTACAATGAGCAGTTCTTC. Translation gives CSAREGLAVYNEQFF. The V and J genes are TRBV20-1 and TRBJ2-1, with 11 bases aligning to TRBD2. The junction had 2 bases not matched to a gene; V was cut back by 0 bases and J by 4 bases. This CDR3 is 15 amino acids long. Germline CDR1 DFQATT, CDR2 SNEGSKA (reference sequence).

The chain recombines TRBV6-5 with TRBJ2-3, with D hard to call. CDR3 length equals 15 residues. Per the germline V gene, CDR1 is MNHEY and CDR2 is SVGAGI. V lost 5 bases and J 0 bases, leaving 12 bases between the germline ends. CDR3 protein: CASSAERASTDTQYF. The CDR3 coding sequence is TGTGCCAGCAGTGCAGAAAGAGCTAGCACAGATACGCAGTATTTT.

The rearrangement uses TRBV2 and TRBJ1-1; D unresolved. This CDR3 contains 12 residues. Looked up from germline, CDR1 is SNHLY and CDR2 is FYNNEI. V lost 2 bases to trimming and J lost 4 bases, with 5 bases between them. This CDR3 reads CASSELGTEAFF. The CDR3 DNA reads TGTGCCAGCAGTGAACTGGGCACTGAAGCTTTCTTT.

The chain joins TRBV9 to TRBJ1-1, with D hard to call. CDR1 SGDLS and CDR2 YYNGEE come from the germline V gene. The length of the CDR3 is 13 residues. With 1 base removed from V and 4 bases from J, the gap between germline ends came to 8 bases. CDR3 DNA: TGTGCCAGCAGCGTACAGGCTAGCACTGAAGCTTTCTTT. Translation gives CASSVQASTEAFF.

The chain carries TRBV20-1 and TRBJ1-2; D is possibly TRBD1 (6 bases). V lost 5 bases to trimming and J lost 7 bases, with 20 bases between them. The CDR3 loop spans 14 amino acids. Germline V gene sequence: CDR1 DFQATT, CDR2 SNEGSKA (reference sequence). The CDR3 spells CSAENTGSLPGYTF. Written as DNA, the CDR3 is TGCAGTGCTGAGAATACAGGGTCCTTACCTGGCTACACCTTC.

This clonotype was seen more than once but under ten times. DNA for the CDR3: TGTGCCAGCAGCTTACCCGGTAACCAAGCTGGGGCCAACGTCCTGACTTTC. Its protein product is CASSLPGNQAGANVLTF. The chain links TRBV11-3 to TRBJ2-6; D is undetermined. V lost 2 bases and J lost 2, with 13 bases in between. Germline V lookup: CDR1 SGHNT, CDR2 YENEEA. The CDR3 is 17 amino acids.

Only one count was recorded for this clonotype. V gene TRBV25-1 combines with J gene TRBJ2-7, with D possibly TRBD1 on 5 matching bases. Germline lookup yields CDR1 MGHDK and CDR2 SYGVNS. The CDR3 is 15 residues long. V was pared by 4 bases and J by 3 bases, with 16 bases between. CDR3: CASSVGRGRVYEQYF. For the CDR3, the DNA is TGTGCCAGCAGTGTGGGAAGGGGTAGAGTCTACGAGCAGTACTTC.

This chain uses TRBV5-1 with TRBJ2-2; no clear D gene. V was cut by 3 bases and J by 6 bases, with 3 bases left in between. The CDR3 spans 11 residues. Germline values: CDR1 SGHRS, CDR2 YFSETQ. The CDR3 reads CASSWAGELFF. The CDR3 bases are TGCGCCAGCAGCTGGGCCGGGGAGCTGTTTTTT. Supplemented by reference TRBV5-1 and TRBJ2-2, the full variable domain reads KAGVTQTPRYLIKTRGQQVTLSCSPISGHRSVSWYQQTPGQGLQFLFEYFSETQRNKGNFPGRFSGRQFSNSRSEMNVSTLELGDSALYLCASSWAGELFFGEGSRLTVL.

The chain employs TRBV5-4 and TRBJ2-3; D perhaps matches TRBD1 (6 bases). The germline gives CDR1 SGHNT, CDR2 YYREEE (reference sequence). V was trimmed by 6 bases and J by 5 bases, leaving 16 bases between them. The CDR3 has 14 amino acids. Written as DNA, the CDR3 is TGTGCCAGCACCGTTGACAGGTTAATAGATACGCAGTATTTT. Amino acids: CASTVDRLIDTQYF.

The V gene is TRBV27, the J gene TRBJ2-7; 7 bases are a match to TRBD1. There are 15 residues in the CDR3. The germline gives CDR1 MNHEY, CDR2 SMNVEV (reference sequence). V shed 5 bases and J 2 bases; nucleotides not matched to a gene: 9. The CDR3 loop is CASSPLGQFTYEQYF. The CDR3 region has the DNA TGTGCCAGCAGTCCCCTGGGACAGTTCACCTACGAGCAGTACTTC.

The chain links TRBV24-1 to TRBJ2-1; D unresolved. Per the germline V gene, CDR1 is KGHDR and CDR2 is SFDVKD. The ends were cut back, 4 bases at V and 9 bases at J, with 12 bases in the middle. CDR3 length: 13 residues. In DNA form, the CDR3 reads TGTGCCACCAGTGACCAGGCCTCAGGTGAGCAGTTCTTC. Amino acids: CATSDQASGEQFF.